A selection of T cell receptor beta chains follows, all from one sample in a study of beta chain features in type 1 diabetes. Assay: immunoSEQ multiplex PCR; the TCRdb copy retains only in-frame clones and omits some. This table has about 130,000 clones, roughly 10% appearing once. Sequencing was carried out using central memory CD4+ T cells from blood. These receptors were obtained from a man aged 30 to 45 with type 1 diabetes. Each CDR3 is given with its conserved first and last residue. D genes are given only for firm matches. Only some rows state a clone size, as once, few, many or a class for expanded clones.

.,TRBJ2-2,TRBV2,.,TGTGCCAGCAGGGGGATAGCGAGGTCCGGGGAGCTGTTTTTT,CASRGIARSGELFF
TRBD2,TRBJ2-5,TRBV9,.,TGTGCCAGCAGCCAAGATTGGCTAGCGGCGACCCAGTACTTC,CASSQDWLAATQYF
.,TRBJ1-4,TRBV29-1,.,TGCAGCGTTGATTCAGGGAACACTAATGAAAAACTGTTTTTT,CSVDSGNTNEKLFF
.,TRBJ2-7,TRBV29-1,few,TGCAGCGTTGAGGTGGAGTTGTCCGAGCAGTACTTC,CSVEVELSEQYF
.,TRBJ2-1,TRBV7-6,.,TGTGCCAGCAGCTCTCAGGGAAATGAGCAGTTCTTC,CASSSQGNEQFF
.,TRBJ1-1,TRBV6-6,few,TGTGTGACAGGCAGGGGGAACACTGAAGCTTTCTTT,CVTGRGNTEAFF
.,TRBJ2-4,TRBV6-1,.,TGTGCCAGCAGTGCCTCGGCGGGAAACATTCAGTACTTC,CASSASAGNIQYF
TRBD1,TRBJ1-1,TRBV4-3,few,TGCGCCAGCAGCCAAGAGTACAGGGGGCGAGATGAAGCTTTCTTT,CASSQEYRGRDEAFF
.,TRBJ1-1,TRBV5-1,.,TGCGCCAGCAGCGCAATAACTTCGGCTGAAGCTTTCTTT,CASSAITSAEAFF
.,TRBJ1-2,TRBV28,many,TGTGCCAGCAGTTTTGGCAGTATCTATGGCTACACCTTC,CASSFGSIYGYTF
TRBD2,TRBJ2-5,TRBV11-1,.,TGTGCCAGCACCGACTCTAGCGGGGGAGAGACCCAGTACTTC,CASTDSSGGETQYF
.,TRBJ2-4,TRBV28,.,TGTGCCAGCGCCTATGTCGTCGGCATTCAGTACTTC,CASAYVVGIQYF
TRBD1,TRBJ1-2,TRBV18,few,TGTGCCAGCTCACCGAGGACAGGGTCGAACTATGGCTACACCTTC,CASSPRTGSNYGYTF
.,TRBJ1-3,TRBV25-1,few,TGTGCCAGCAGTATAAGGCTCCTAGGAGGAAACACCATATATTTT,CASSIRLLGGNTIYF
TRBD2,TRBJ2-1,TRBV11-3,.,TGTGCCAGCAGCTTAGATTGGGGGGGATCCTACAATGAGCAGTTCTTC,CASSLDWGGSYNEQFF
TRBD2,TRBJ2-1,TRBV7-9,many,TGTGCCAGCCTGTTTAGCGGGGGTGCTTACAATGAGCAGTTCTTC,CASLFSGGAYNEQFF
TRBD2,TRBJ2-1,TRBV5-1,.,TGCGCCAGCAGCTTGTACCAGCGGGGGAACGATGAGCAGTTCTTC,CASSLYQRGNDEQFF
TRBD1,TRBJ2-7,TRBV11-1,few,TGTGCCAGCAGCTTAGCGGGACAGGGATCCTACGAGCAGTACTTC,CASSLAGQGSYEQYF
.,TRBJ2-7,TRBV5-1,.,TGCGCCAGCAGCCTCGGGTACGAGCAGTACTTC,CASSLGYEQYF
TRBD2,TRBJ2-1,TRBV4-2,few,TGTGCCAGCAGCCCGACTAGCGCCCTGGCGTATGAGCAGTTCTTC,CASSPTSALAYEQFF
TRBD1,TRBJ2-1,TRBV6-5,few,TGTGCCAGCAGTGAACAGACAGGGGGGGGCGAGCAGTTCTTC,CASSEQTGGGEQFF
.,TRBJ2-5,TRBV9,.,TGTGCCAGCAGCGTAGATTTGGGCGGCCGGGGTGAAGAGACCCAGTACTTC,CASSVDLGGRGEETQYF
.,TRBJ1-2,TRBV7-9,.,TGTGCCAGCAGCCATGGAGCAGGGGATGGCTACACCTTC,CASSHGAGDGYTF
.,TRBJ2-1,TRBV14,.,TGTGCCAGCAGCCAAGATTCGAACACATATGAGCAGTTCTTC,CASSQDSNTYEQFF
.,TRBJ1-5,TRBV6-6,few,TGTGCCAGCAGGTTTCAGGCTAGCAATCAGCCCCAGCATTTT,CASRFQASNQPQHF
.,TRBJ2-5,TRBV7-9,.,TGTGCCAGCAGCTTCGCCGCGGAGACCCAGTACTTC,CASSFAAETQYF
.,TRBJ2-3,TRBV7-8,few,TGTGCCACCCTCCGTGGATATAGCGAGAGCACAGATACGCAGTATTTT,CATLRGYSESTDTQYF
TRBD1,TRBJ2-1,TRBV6-5,few,TGTGCCAGCAGTGGGGACAGGTTGGTAAATGAGCAGTTCTTC,CASSGDRLVNEQFF
.,TRBJ2-5,TRBV9,.,TGTGCCAGCAGCGATCCACAAGAGACCCAGTACTTC,CASSDPQETQYF
.,TRBJ1-5,TRBV5-4,.,TGTGCCAGCAGCTTGGGGGGAGAGGGTCAGCCCCAGCATTTT,CASSLGGEGQPQHF
TRBD1,TRBJ2-3,TRBV4-3,.,TGCGCCAGCAGCAACCAGGGGGTCAGAGATACGCAGTATTTT,CASSNQGVRDTQYF
.,TRBJ2-3,TRBV7-2,few,TGTGCCAGCAGCTTAGTTGCGGGTGGCACAGATACGCAGTATTTT,CASSLVAGGTDTQYF
.,TRBJ1-2,TRBV7-2,few,TGTGCCAGCAGCTTAGACACAGGTGCCTATGGCTACACCTTC,CASSLDTGAYGYTF
TRBD2,TRBJ2-5,TRBV15,.,TGTGCCACCAGCAGAGGGGGACTAGCTCAAGAGACCCAGTACTTC,CATSRGGLAQETQYF
.,TRBJ2-3,TRBV27,few,TGTGCCAGCAGTTCAGTCGGCGGGCCGCAGTATTTT,CASSSVGGPQYF
.,TRBJ2-5,TRBV5-1,few,TGCGCCAGCAGCTTAACCCCGGCGGCCTCCGAGACCCAGTACTTC,CASSLTPAASETQYF
.,TRBJ2-1,TRBV2,.,TGTGCCAGCAGTGAACGTCGGGGAAATGAGCAGTTCTTC,CASSERRGNEQFF
TRBD1,TRBJ2-1,TRBV6-5,few,TGTGCCAGCAGACCCTACAGGGGGAACAGCGAGTTCTTC,CASRPYRGNSEFF
.,TRBJ2-3,TRBV7-2,.,TGTGCCAGCAGCTCTCTCCAAGGGACTCGGGATACGCAGTATTTT,CASSSLQGTRDTQYF
TRBD1,TRBJ2-7,TRBV30,few,TGTGCCTGGAGTGTAGAGTTTGGGACAGGGGACTACGAGCAGTACTTC,CAWSVEFGTGDYEQYF
TRBD2,TRBJ2-5,TRBV4-1,few,TGCGCCAGCAGCCAAGATCAGCGGGGGGAAAAGACCCAGTACTTC,CASSQDQRGEKTQYF
.,TRBJ1-1,TRBV27,.,TGTGCCAGCAGGCCGACAGACTACACTGAAGCTTTCTTT,CASRPTDYTEAFF
.,TRBJ1-4,TRBV6-6,many,TGTGCCAGCAGTTACGGTACAGGTGAAAAACTGTTTTTT,CASSYGTGEKLFF
.,TRBJ2-3,TRBV27,few,TGTGCCAGCAGGCGGACAGGCACAGATACGCAGTATTTT,CASRRTGTDTQYF
TRBD1,TRBJ1-6,TRBV5-1,.,TGCGCCAGCAGGACAGGGGATAATTCACCCCTCCACTTT,CASRTGDNSPLHF
.,TRBJ1-2,TRBV7-9,.,TGTGCCAGCAGCTTACAGACGGGTGGCTACACCTTC,CASSLQTGGYTF
.,TRBJ1-2,TRBV2,.,TGTGCCAGCAGCGCGGACTCTAACTATGGCTACACCTTC,CASSADSNYGYTF
.,TRBJ2-1,TRBV11-2,few,TGTGCCAGCAGCTTATGGGGGGTGCGGAATGAGCAGTTCTTC,CASSLWGVRNEQFF